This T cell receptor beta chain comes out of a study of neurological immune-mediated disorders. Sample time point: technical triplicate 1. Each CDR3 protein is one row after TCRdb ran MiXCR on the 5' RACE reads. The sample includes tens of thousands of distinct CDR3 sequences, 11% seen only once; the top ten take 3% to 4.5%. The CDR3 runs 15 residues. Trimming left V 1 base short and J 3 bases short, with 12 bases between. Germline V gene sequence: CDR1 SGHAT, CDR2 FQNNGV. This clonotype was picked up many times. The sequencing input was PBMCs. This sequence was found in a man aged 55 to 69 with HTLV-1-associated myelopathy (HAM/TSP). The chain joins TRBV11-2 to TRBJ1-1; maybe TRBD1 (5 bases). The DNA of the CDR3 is TGTGCCAGCAGCTTAGGGTCTGGGGGGTACACTGAAGCTTTCTTT. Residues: CASSLGSGGYTEAFF.